This T cell receptor (beta chain) was sequenced during a study of blood T cell repertoires in COVID-19. Trimming took off 6 bases at V and 1 base at J, with 6 bases between the two ends. There are 12 residues in the CDR3. Germline V gene lookup returns CDR1 LNHDA and CDR2 SQIVND (reference sequence). Clones were sequenced by immunoSEQ multiplex PCR, and TCRdb holds only the in-frame ones, with some missing. The sample lists around 64,000 clones, roughly 89% occurring once. Sequencing was performed on peripheral blood. The sequence came from a woman of 80 years or more with acute or convalescent COVID-19. The chain is built from TRBV19 and TRBJ1-1; no firm D call. CDR3 coding DNA: TGTGCCAGTAGCATGAGGAACACTGAAGCTTTCTTT. Encoded protein: CASSMRNTEAFF.